Presented here are 21 T cell receptor beta chains from one specimen sequenced in a study of T cell responses to AZD1222 COVID-19 vaccine. The method was immunoSEQ multiplex PCR; TCRdb's version includes in-frame clones alone and lacks a portion of them. The table includes 160,000 or so clones, 87% detected once. The specimen was peripheral blood, collected 28 days after the second AZD1222 dose. The source of these receptors is an adult who received the AZD1222 COVID-19 vaccine.

J is TRBJ1-5 and V is TRBV5-8; the D gene is possibly TRBD1 (5 bases). The germline gives CDR1 SGHTS, CDR2 YDEGEE. Trimming removed 1 base from V and 3 bases from J, with 14 bases in between. The CDR3 is 16 amino acids. DNA for the CDR3: TGTGCCAGCAGCTTGTACGTTCAGGGATCCAATCAGCCCCAGCATTTT. Its protein is CASSLYVQGSNQPQHF.

The J gene is TRBJ1-3, the V gene TRBV28, with D maybe TRBD1 (6 bases). Trimming took 2 bases from V and 1 from J, leaving 12 bases between them. This CDR3 comprises 16 residues. Germline-derived CDR1 and CDR2 are MDHEN and SYDVKM. CDR3 sequence (DNA): TGTGCCAGCAGTTTACACAGGGAAGCATCTGGAAACACCATATATTTT. It encodes CASSLHREASGNTIYF. Full variable domain (rest looked up from reference TRBV28 and TRBJ1-3): DVKVTQSSRYLVKRTGEKVFLECVQDMDHENMFWYRQDPGLGLRLIYFSYDVKMKEKGDIPEGYSVSREKKERFSLILESASTNQTSMYLCASSLHREASGNTIYFGEGSWLTVV.

This clone has more than one count but fewer than ten. The chain recombines TRBV28 with TRBJ1-5; TRBD1 matches at 8 bases. The CDR3 has 17 amino acids. V was pared by 6 bases and J by 6 bases, with 16 bases of the junction left unmatched. The germline CDR1 and CDR2 sequences are MDHEN and SYDVKM. In nucleotides, the CDR3 is TGTGCCAGCAGGGACCGGGGCAGGGGGCAGTCCAGTCAGCCCCAGCATTTT. This encodes CASRDRGRGQSSQPQHF.

A remark on this clone: The same CDR3 is also encoded by other DNA sequences in this sample. This chain connects TRBV28 to TRBJ1-5; D is possibly TRBD1 (6 bases). The V end was cut by 2 bases, the J end by 7 bases, with 9 bases between. CDR3 length equals 13 residues. In germline, CDR1 is MDHEN, CDR2 SYDVKM. CDR3 DNA: TGTGCCAGCAGTTTACTCGGGGGCCAGCCCCAGCATTTT. Its protein product is CASSLLGGQPQHF. Using reference TRBV28 and TRBJ1-5 for the parts outside the CDR3, the full variable domain is DVKVTQSSRYLVKRTGEKVFLECVQDMDHENMFWYRQDPGLGLRLIYFSYDVKMKEKGDIPEGYSVSREKKERFSLILESASTNQTSMYLCASSLLGGQPQHFGDGTRLSIL.

The chain employs TRBV6-6 and TRBJ1-2; perhaps TRBD1 as D (5 bases). Between the trimmed V and J ends, which lost 11 bases and 6 bases, there was a span of 19 bases. Germline lookup yields CDR1 MNHNY and CDR2 SVGAGI (reference sequence). The CDR3 contains 13 residues. CDR3 coding DNA: TGTGCCGTCGGATCGGGGGAGAAGAATGGCTACACCTTC. Translation gives CAVGSGEKNGYTF.

V usage is TRBV6-2 or TRBV6-3 and J usage is TRBJ2-3; TRBD1 matches at 10 bases. Germline assignment: CDR1 MNHEY and CDR2 SVGEGT. The CDR3 spans 13 residues. Trimming at V came to 4 bases and at J to 6 bases, leaving 1 base not matched to a gene. This CDR3 reads CASSLGQGDTQYF. CDR3 in DNA: TGTGCCAGCAGTTTGGGACAGGGGGATACGCAGTATTTT.

This clone was recorded a few times. The chain joins TRBV14 to TRBJ2-5; D gene unclear. Between the trimmed V and J ends, which lost 2 bases and 1 base, there was a span of 14 bases. Germline V gene sequence: CDR1 SGHDN, CDR2 FVKESK. The CDR3 runs 16 residues. CDR3 loop: CASSQIQYGRQETQYF. The CDR3 nucleotides are TGTGCCAGCAGCCAAATCCAGTACGGACGCCAAGAGACCCAGTACTTC.

V gene TRBV27 combines with J gene TRBJ1-6, with TRBD1 as a possible D gene (5 bases). The germline V and J ends were trimmed by 3 bases and 9 bases, with 12 bases remaining between them. Looked up from germline, CDR1 is MNHEY and CDR2 is SMNVEV (reference sequence). The CDR3 contains 14 residues. CDR3 bases: TGTGCCAGCAGTTTCCGACAGCCTGGTTCACCCCTCCACTTT. It is translated as CASSFRQPGSPLHF.

Concerning this clone: Mismatch with germline at one junction end may stem from a read error. The chain uses TRBV19 and TRBJ1-1; D unresolved. CDR1 and CDR2 from the germline V gene are LNHDA and SQIVND (reference sequence). The CDR3 has 15 residues. The CDR3 DNA reads TGTGCCAGTAGTATAATGGGGAGAACGAACGCTGAAGCTTTCTTT. This gives the protein CASSIMGRTNAEAFF.

The V and J genes are TRBV28 and TRBJ1-1; D gene unclear. V was shortened by 6 bases and J by 5 bases, with 10 bases between the two germline ends. CDR1 is MDHEN, CDR2 SYDVKM, per germline. The length of the CDR3 is 12 residues. Here the CDR3 DNA reads TGTGCCAGCAGCCCGTTGCGAACTGAAGCTTTCTTT. Translation gives CASSPLRTEAFF.

The V and J genes are TRBV21-1 and TRBJ1-1; no check of the table's D call, TRBD1, against the DNA was made. TRBV21-1 is a known pseudogene. The CDR3 has 14 amino acids. CDR3 loop: CASSKMAENTEAFF. The CDR3 coding sequence is TGTGCCAGCAGCAAAATGGCAGAGAACACTGAAGCTTTCTTT.

The chain carries TRBV28 and TRBJ1-5, with no clear D. The CDR3 covers 14 residues. Trimming left V 8 bases short and J 6 bases short, with 17 bases between. Germline V gene lookup returns CDR1 MDHEN and CDR2 SYDVKM. CDR3 sequence (DNA): TGTGCCAGCCTCTCCCCTGGGATTTTTCAGCCCCAGCATTTT. This sequence encodes CASLSPGIFQPQHF.

Only a few counts were recorded for this clone. J is TRBJ2-3 and V is TRBV7-6; 10 nucleotides agree with TRBD2. CDR3 length: 18 residues. The germline gives CDR1 SGHVS, CDR2 FNYEAQ. V was clipped by 5 bases and J by 0 bases; unmatched bases: 11. CDR3: CASSPLAGSGFSTDTQYF. In DNA form, the CDR3 reads TGTGCCAGCAGCCCACTAGCGGGAAGTGGTTTTAGCACAGATACGCAGTATTTT.

The V gene is TRBV13, the J gene TRBJ1-1, with D tentatively TRBD1 (5 bases). CDR3 size: 15 residues. The V gene lost 2 bases and the J gene lost 0 bases, with 10 bases spanning the gap. Germline V gene lookup returns CDR1 PRHDT and CDR2 FYEKMQ (reference sequence). The CDR3 here is CASSLPGPVNTEAFF. As DNA, the CDR3 is TGTGCCAGCAGCTTACCGGGGCCAGTGAACACTGAAGCTTTCTTT.

The chain is built from TRBV7-9 and TRBJ1-2; TRBD1 might be the D (5 bases). The germline V and J ends were trimmed by 8 bases and 3 bases, with 16 bases remaining between them. The germline gives CDR1 SEHNR, CDR2 FQNEAQ (reference sequence). The CDR3 covers 14 residues. CDR3 DNA sequence: TGTGCCAGCCAACGTGGGACGGGAGACTATGGCTACACCTTC. Protein product: CASQRGTGDYGYTF.

The chain combines TRBV5-8 with TRBJ1-4; D unclear. This CDR3 region has 15 residues. V was shortened by 5 bases and J by 8 bases, with 19 bases between the two germline ends. In germline, CDR1 is SGHTS, CDR2 YDEGEE. The CDR3 nucleotides read TGTGCCAGCAGGCTTTCCGGGCGCGGAGGGGAAAAACTGTTTTTT. It translates to CASRLSGRGGEKLFF. Full variable domain (outside the CDR3, taken from reference TRBV5-8 and TRBJ1-4): EAGVTQSPTHLIKTRGQQATLRCSPISGHTSVYWYQQALGLGLQFLLWYDEGEERNRGNFPPRFSGRQFPNYSSELNVNALELEDSALYLCASRLSGRGGEKLFFGSGTQLSVL.

For the CDR3, the DNA is TGTGCCAGCAGTGCCTCCCCGGTGGCGGCTGAGCAGTTCTTC. Amino acid sequence: CASSASPVAAEQFF. V and J are TRBV2 and TRBJ2-1, with no clear D. The germline CDR1 and CDR2 sequences are SNHLY and FYNNEI. V shed 4 bases and J shed 9 bases, with 16 bases lying between them. The length of the CDR3 is 14 residues. The entire variable domain, with the rest obtained from reference TRBV2 and TRBJ2-1, is as follows: EPEVTQTPSHQVTQMGQEVILRCVPISNHLYFYWYRQILGQKVEFLVSFYNNEISEKSEIFDDQFSVERPDGSNFTLKIRSTKLEDSAMYFCASSASPVAAEQFFGPGTRLTVL.

J is TRBJ1-1 and V is TRBV11-1, with 8 bases that match TRBD1. The germline gives CDR1 SGHAT, CDR2 FQDESV (reference sequence). The trim removed 5 bases at V and 6 bases at J, leaving 14 bases unmatched. There are 16 residues in the CDR3. CDR3 coding DNA: TGTGCCAGCAGCATCGGACAGGGACGGTTTACTGCTGAAGCTTTCTTT. It specifies CASSIGQGRFTAEAFF.

This clone was counted a single time. This chain connects TRBV7-9 to TRBJ2-1, with TRBD2 identical over 12 bases. J was trimmed by 6 bases and V by 2 bases; bases with no gene match: 2. CDR1 and CDR2 (germline): SEHNR, FQNEAQ (reference sequence). The CDR3 sequence is 15 residues long. The CDR3 protein is CASSLLAGGINEQFF. CDR3 nucleotides: TGTGCCAGCAGCTTACTAGCGGGAGGGATCAATGAGCAGTTCTTC.

This chain uses TRBV30 with TRBJ1-1, with a tentative D call TRBD1 (5 bases). Germline loops: CDR1 GTSNPN, CDR2 SVGIG (reference sequence). This CDR3 has 16 residues. With 1 base removed from V and 4 bases from J, the gap between germline ends came to 19 bases. Here the CDR3 reads CAWSAKGTRRATEAFF. The CDR3, as DNA: TGTGCCTGGAGTGCTAAGGGGACTCGCCGGGCCACTGAAGCTTTCTTT.

The chain joins TRBV15 to TRBJ2-7; TRBD2 matches 10 bases. The CDR3 totals 14 residues. CDR1 and CDR2 from the germline V gene are LNHNV and YYDKDF (reference sequence). The junction had 4 bases not matched to a gene; V was cut back by 8 bases and J by 0 bases. CDR3 protein: CATRTSGNSYEQYF. The CDR3 region has the DNA TGTGCCACCCGGACTAGCGGTAACTCCTACGAGCAGTACTTC.